Listed here is a single T cell receptor (beta chain). Its antigen is not identified. The sample originates from a study of OX40 agonist ivuxolimab in advanced cancers. Germline values: CDR1 SNHLY, CDR2 FYNNEI. V was cut by 8 bases and J by 1 base, with 17 bases left in between. CDR3 size: 15 residues. General observations from the study: Partly responding patients at 0.1-3.0 mg/kg showed some of the smallest clonal expansion. Clones of CD4+ and CD8+ blood T cells grew by week 6 at doses of 0.1 to 3.0 mg/kg.

Generated by immunoSEQ multiplex PCR, the TCRdb table keeps only in-frame clones and is missing some. The profile shows approximately 76,000 clones, just over 85% of them singletons. Patients were ineligible given autoimmune disease history or systemic immunosuppression. Researchers took blood at baseline, on cycle 4 day 1, and on cycle 7 day 1. The sequence was collected from an adult with an advanced solid tumor such as melanoma, head and neck, liver or kidney cancer. Material: CD4+ or CD8+ T cells sorted from blood, obtained in a trial of the OX40 agonist ivuxolimab. This chain links TRBV2 with TRBJ2-5, with D perhaps matching TRBD1 (7 bases). In nucleotides, the CDR3 is TGTGCCAGCTCAAGGAGGGGACAGCTCCAAGAGACCCAGTACTTC. Protein product: CASSRRGQLQETQYF.